The 19 T cell receptor beta chains presented below share a single source sample, sequenced in a study of blood T cells in healthy people across ages. Sample-barcoded 5' priming and a J-beta primer mix drove a second PCR of about 7 to 12 cycles. MiXCR, applied by TCRdb to the 5' RACE reads, yields one record per CDR3 protein. The data show around 990,000 distinct CDR3 sequences, roughly two fifths seen once. Sequencing was performed on blood. The source is a man between 18 and 29 years old in good health.

This clonotype appeared a few times. This rearrangement joins TRBV3-1 to TRBJ2-7; possibly TRBD1 for D (5 bases). With 0 bases removed from V and 0 bases from J, the gap between germline ends came to 9 bases. Germline V lookup: CDR1 LGHDT, CDR2 YNNKEL (reference sequence). The CDR3 spans 15 residues. The CDR3 is CASSQDPDSSYEQYF. The CDR3, as DNA: TGTGCCAGCAGCCAAGATCCCGACAGCTCCTACGAGCAGTACTTC.

As regards this clonotype: Mismatch with germline at one junction end may stem from a read error. The chain employs TRBV7-9 and TRBJ2-1, with 7 bases that match TRBD1. This CDR3 is 14 amino acids long. Looked up from germline, CDR1 is SEHNR and CDR2 is FQNEAQ (reference sequence). CDR3 in amino acids: CAGSVAQQGQTQFF. DNA of the CDR3: TGTGCCGGCAGCGTAGCCCAACAGGGGCAGACCCAGTTCTTC.

The rearrangement links TRBV7-6 to TRBJ1-5; 9 bases are shared with TRBD1. The CDR3 consists of 15 residues. Germline CDR1 is SGHVS and CDR2 is FNYEAQ. The V segment lost 5 bases and the J segment 7 bases; nucleotides outside the gene matches: 9. The CDR3: CASSLGQGKGQPQHF. The CDR3 DNA sequence: TGTGCCAGCAGCCTGGGACAGGGAAAGGGACAGCCCCAGCATTTT.

This clonotype has more than one count but fewer than ten. This chain uses TRBV11-2 with TRBJ2-6, with unresolved D. V gave up 5 bases and J gave up 0 bases, with 20 bases separating them. This CDR3 is built from 19 residues. Germline loops: CDR1 SGHAT, CDR2 FQNNGV. The CDR3 loop is CASSPGPVRKSSGANVLTF. For the CDR3, the DNA is TGTGCCAGCAGCCCGGGCCCGGTTCGAAAGAGCTCTGGGGCCAACGTCCTGACTTTC.

This chain connects TRBV20-1 to TRBJ2-5; D call uncertain. The CDR3 covers 13 residues. Deletions cut 6 bases from V and 11 bases from J, with 22 bases between. Germline V gene lookup returns CDR1 DFQATT and CDR2 SNEGSKA (reference sequence). The CDR3 sequence: CSAPQDALNEQYF. For the CDR3, the DNA is TGCAGTGCCCCCCAGGATGCTTTGAATGAGCAGTACTTC.

Of note for this clonotype: The junction differs from germline at one of its ends, possibly a read error. The gene calls are TRBV29-1 and TRBJ2-3; D call uncertain. The germline V gene encodes CDR1 SQVTM and CDR2 ANQGSEA. The CDR3 spans 14 residues. The CDR3 region is CSVEVGLSTDAQYF. CDR3 sequence (DNA): TGCAGCGTTGAAGTTGGGTTAAGCACAGATGCGCAGTATTTT.

A note on this clonotype: A single base separates this from a much larger clone, so it may be a read error. The chain employs TRBV6-5 and TRBJ1-2, with 12 positions matching TRBD1. The V gene end was trimmed by 6 bases and the J gene end by 7 bases; junction bases not matched to a gene: 3. Germline V gives CDR1 MNHEY, CDR2 SVGAGI. This CDR3 spans 13 amino acids. The CDR3 region is CASRGTGGCGYTF. CDR3 sequence (DNA): TGTGCCAGCAGGGGGACAGGGGGCTGTGGCTACACCTTC.

This clonotype was counted between two and nine times. V gene TRBV7-2 combines with J gene TRBJ2-3; D is unresolved. Germline V gene lookup returns CDR1 SGHTA and CDR2 FQGNSA. V was trimmed by 6 bases and J by 5 bases, leaving 9 bases between them. The CDR3 totals 12 residues. DNA of the CDR3: TGTGCCAGCAGAGCAGGAGTAGATACGCAGTATTTT. Translated, it gives CASRAGVDTQYF.

The gene calls are TRBV7-2 and TRBJ2-1; 9 bases line up with TRBD1. V was pared by 4 bases and J by 0 bases, with 7 bases of the junction left unmatched. The CDR3 sequence is 17 residues long. Germline-derived CDR1 and CDR2 are SGHTA and FQGNSA. As DNA, the CDR3 is TGTGCCAGCAGCTCAAGGGGACAGGGTCGCTCCTACAATGAGCAGTTCTTC. Translation gives CASSSRGQGRSYNEQFF.

The sample holds many counts of this clonotype. This chain links TRBV20-1 with TRBJ1-2; the D gene is possibly TRBD1 (5 bases). From germline, CDR1 is DFQATT and CDR2 SNEGSKA (reference sequence). Deletions cut 6 bases from V and 2 bases from J, with 13 bases between. The CDR3 is made up of 13 amino acids. The CDR3 loop reads CSAPPQGNYGYTF. CDR3 bases: TGCAGTGCCCCACCCCAGGGAAACTATGGCTACACCTTC.

This clonotype was counted only a few times. The rearrangement joins TRBV7-9 to TRBJ2-1; 7 positions match TRBD2. The CDR3 totals 13 residues. The J segment lost 2 bases and the V segment lost 7 bases, leaving 2 bases of the junction unmatched. The germline V gene has CDR1 SEHNR and CDR2 FQNEAQ (reference sequence). The CDR3 protein is CASTGTTYNEQFF. DNA of the CDR3: TGTGCCAGCACGGGGACTACCTACAATGAGCAGTTCTTC.

The chain employs TRBV2 and TRBJ2-1; D gene ambiguous. This CDR3 is 14 amino acids long. Trimming pared 3 bases from V and 4 bases from J, leaving 10 bases between. CDR1 SNHLY and CDR2 FYNNEI come from the germline V gene. The CDR3 protein is CASSEGDTYNEQFF. The CDR3 DNA reads TGTGCCAGCAGTGAGGGCGACACTTACAATGAGCAGTTCTTC.

This clonotype was seen a few times. The rearrangement uses TRBV7-9 and TRBJ1-5; tentative D call: TRBD1 (5 bases). V dropped 1 base and J dropped 6 bases, with 7 bases sitting between them. This CDR3 has 13 amino acids. Germline values: CDR1 SEHNR, CDR2 FQNEAQ (reference sequence). The CDR3 loop reads CASSLEGSQPQHF. The CDR3 DNA reads TGTGCCAGCAGCTTAGAGGGGAGTCAGCCCCAGCATTTT.

J is TRBJ1-1 and V is TRBV2, with no clear D. The germline V gene has CDR1 SNHLY and CDR2 FYNNEI. The CDR3 has 14 residues. The V end lost 7 bases, the J end lost 1 base, and 13 bases lay between the germline ends. For the CDR3, the DNA is TGTGCCAGCATGAAGGGATGGGCGAACACTGAAGCTTTCTTT. This encodes CASMKGWANTEAFF.

This clonotype came up a few times. The rearrangement uses TRBV5-1 and TRBJ2-1; TRBD2 matches at 7 bases. V was clipped by 7 bases and J by 4 bases; unmatched bases: 23. Germline loops: CDR1 SGHRS, CDR2 YFSETQ. The CDR3 length is 19 residues. The CDR3 DNA follows: TGCGCCAGCTTGGGCCCCGCCGCGACTAGCCGGTCTGAATACAATGAGCAGTTCTTC. Its protein is CASLGPAATSRSEYNEQFF.

This clonotype was detected a few times. The chain couples TRBV27 to TRBJ2-1; either TRBD1 or TRBD2 may supply D (5 bases each). V was cut by 6 bases and J by 9 bases, with 9 bases left in between. CDR1 is MNHEY and CDR2 is SMNVEV in the germline V gene (reference sequence). The length of the CDR3 is 11 residues. The CDR3 DNA reads as TGTGCCAGCAGATGGGGGTGTGAGCAGTTCTTC. As protein: CASRWGCEQFF.

The sample holds a few counts of this clonotype. This chain joins TRBV27 and TRBJ2-1; D might be TRBD2 (6 bases). Trimming removed 5 bases from V and 15 bases from J, with 23 bases in between. The CDR3 covers 14 residues. The germline V gene has CDR1 MNHEY and CDR2 SMNVEV (reference sequence). The CDR3 DNA follows: TGTGCCAGCAGTCCGGGAGCGCCCACAGTCCAGAGGTTCTTC. It translates to CASSPGAPTVQRFF.

CDR3 in amino acids: CASSQARLGEDNEQFF. The CDR3 DNA sequence: TGCGCCAGCAGCCAAGCGAGGCTGGGGGAAGACAATGAGCAGTTCTTC. V gene TRBV4-1 combines with J gene TRBJ2-1, with D perhaps being TRBD1 or TRBD2 (5 bases each). Germline-derived CDR1 and CDR2 are MGHRA and YSYEKL. This CDR3 comprises 16 residues. Trimming took 1 base from V and 5 from J, leaving 15 bases between them.

This sequence joins TRBV7-6 and TRBJ2-1, with D tentatively TRBD1 or TRBD2 (6 bases each). The better agreement between TRBJ2-7 and the DNA end casts doubt on the J call. The germline V gene has CDR1 SGHVS and CDR2 FNYEAQ. This CDR3 contains 17 residues. The CDR3 coding sequence is TGTGCCAGCAGCCGAGGGCCGATTGACTCGGGGGACAATGAGCAGTACTTC. Its protein is CASSRGPIDSGDNEQYF.